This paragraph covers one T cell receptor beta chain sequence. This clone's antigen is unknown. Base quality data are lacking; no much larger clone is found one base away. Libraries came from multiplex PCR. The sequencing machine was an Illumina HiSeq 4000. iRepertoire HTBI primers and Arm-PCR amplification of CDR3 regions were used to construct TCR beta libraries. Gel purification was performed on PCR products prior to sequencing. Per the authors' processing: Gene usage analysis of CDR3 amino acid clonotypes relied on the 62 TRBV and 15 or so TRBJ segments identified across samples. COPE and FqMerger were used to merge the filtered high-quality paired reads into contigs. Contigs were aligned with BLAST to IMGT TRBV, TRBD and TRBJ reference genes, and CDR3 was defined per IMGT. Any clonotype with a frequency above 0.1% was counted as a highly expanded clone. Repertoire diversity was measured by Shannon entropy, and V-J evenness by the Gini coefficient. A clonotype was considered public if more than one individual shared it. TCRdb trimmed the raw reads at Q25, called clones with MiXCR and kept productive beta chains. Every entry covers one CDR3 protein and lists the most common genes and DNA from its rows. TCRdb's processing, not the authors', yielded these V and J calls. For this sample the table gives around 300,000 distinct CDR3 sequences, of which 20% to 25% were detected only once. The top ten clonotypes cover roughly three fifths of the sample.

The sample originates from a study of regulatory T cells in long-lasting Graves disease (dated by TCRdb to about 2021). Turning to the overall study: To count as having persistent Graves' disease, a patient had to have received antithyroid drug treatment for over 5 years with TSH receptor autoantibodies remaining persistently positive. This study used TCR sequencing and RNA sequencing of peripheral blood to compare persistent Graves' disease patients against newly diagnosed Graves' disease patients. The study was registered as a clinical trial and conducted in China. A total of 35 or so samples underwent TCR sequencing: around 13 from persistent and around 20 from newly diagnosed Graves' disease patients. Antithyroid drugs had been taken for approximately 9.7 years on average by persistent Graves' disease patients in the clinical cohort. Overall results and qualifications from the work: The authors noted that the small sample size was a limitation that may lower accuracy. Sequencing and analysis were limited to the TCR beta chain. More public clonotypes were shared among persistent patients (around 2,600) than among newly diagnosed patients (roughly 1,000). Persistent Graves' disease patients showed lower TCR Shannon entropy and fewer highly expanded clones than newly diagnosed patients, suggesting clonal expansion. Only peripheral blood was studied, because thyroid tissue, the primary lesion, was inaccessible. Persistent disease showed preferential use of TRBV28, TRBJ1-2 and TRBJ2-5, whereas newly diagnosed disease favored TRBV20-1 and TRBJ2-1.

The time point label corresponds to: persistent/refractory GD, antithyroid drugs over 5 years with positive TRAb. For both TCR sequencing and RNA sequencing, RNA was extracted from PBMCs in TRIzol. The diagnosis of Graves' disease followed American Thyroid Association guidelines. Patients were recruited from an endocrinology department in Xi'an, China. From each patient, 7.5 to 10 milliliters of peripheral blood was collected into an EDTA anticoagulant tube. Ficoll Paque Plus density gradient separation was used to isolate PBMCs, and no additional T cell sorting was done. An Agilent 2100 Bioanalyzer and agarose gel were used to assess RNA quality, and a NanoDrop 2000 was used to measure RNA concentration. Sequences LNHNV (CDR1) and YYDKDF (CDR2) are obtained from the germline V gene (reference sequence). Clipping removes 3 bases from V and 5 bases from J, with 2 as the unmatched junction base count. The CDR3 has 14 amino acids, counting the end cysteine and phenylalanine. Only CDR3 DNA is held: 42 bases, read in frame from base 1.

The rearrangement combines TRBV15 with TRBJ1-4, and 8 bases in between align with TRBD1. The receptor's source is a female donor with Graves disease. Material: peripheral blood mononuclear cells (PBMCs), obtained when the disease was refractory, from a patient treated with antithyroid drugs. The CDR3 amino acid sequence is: CATSRWTGNEKLFF. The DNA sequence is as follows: TGTGCCACCAGCAGGTGGACAGGGAATGAAAAACTGTTTTTT.